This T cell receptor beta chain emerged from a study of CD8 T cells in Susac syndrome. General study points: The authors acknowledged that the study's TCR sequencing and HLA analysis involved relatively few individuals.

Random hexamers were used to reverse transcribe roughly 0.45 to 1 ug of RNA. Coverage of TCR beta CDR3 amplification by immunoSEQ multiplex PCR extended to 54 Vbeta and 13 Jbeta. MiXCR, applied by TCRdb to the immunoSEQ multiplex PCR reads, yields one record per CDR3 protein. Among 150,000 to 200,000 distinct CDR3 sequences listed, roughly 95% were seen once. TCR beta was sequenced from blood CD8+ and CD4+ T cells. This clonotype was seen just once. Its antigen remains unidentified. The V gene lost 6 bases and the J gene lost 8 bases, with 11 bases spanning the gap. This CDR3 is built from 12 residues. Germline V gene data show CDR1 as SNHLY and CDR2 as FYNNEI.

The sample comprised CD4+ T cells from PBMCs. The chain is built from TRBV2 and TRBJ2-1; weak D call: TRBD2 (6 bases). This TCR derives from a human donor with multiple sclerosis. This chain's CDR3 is CASRTSLDEQFF. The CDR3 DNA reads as TGTGCCAGCAGGACTAGTCTCGATGAGCAGTTCTTC.